These 9 T cell receptor beta chains were all obtained from the same sample, sequenced in a study of T cell repertoires in cytomegalovirus infection. TCRdb recomputed calls from the reads with MiXCR, one row per CDR3 protein. The sample contains about 200,000 distinct CDR3 sequences, approximately 9.6% of which appear only once. Material for sequencing was PBMCs. These receptors were obtained from a human donor in good health (CMV status not recorded). Some clones in this sample may be carry-over from other donors' samples.

About this clonotype: With a much larger clone just one base away, this may be a read error. The V gene is TRBV7-9, the J gene TRBJ2-5, with D perhaps being TRBD1 or TRBD2 (6 bases each). CDR1 is SEHNR, CDR2 FQNEAQ, per germline (reference sequence). This CDR3 contains 15 residues. Trimming removed 7 bases at V and 5 bases at J, with 20 bases between. The CDR3: CASTASRGLGETQYF. The CDR3 DNA sequence: TGTGCCAGCACGGCTAGCAGGGGACTCGGGGAGACCCAGTACTTC.

This clonotype was seen more than once but under ten times. This chain uses TRBV2 with TRBJ1-2; D gene unclear. This CDR3 has 13 residues. V was pared by 4 bases and J by 2 bases, with 8 bases between. Per the germline V gene, CDR1 is SNHLY and CDR2 is FYNNEI. CDR3 residues: CASSVDLNYGYTF. In DNA form, the CDR3 reads TGTGCCAGCAGTGTAGATCTCAACTATGGCTACACCTTC.

This clonotype has at least ten counts. The CDR3 loop is CASSLAGTLVGTGELFF. The CDR3 region has the DNA TGTGCCAGCAGCTTAGCGGGCACCCTAGTAGGCACCGGGGAGCTGTTTTTT. The J gene is TRBJ2-2, the V gene TRBV7-2; D gene unclear. Germline values: CDR1 SGHTA, CDR2 FQGNSA. V was clipped by 0 bases and J by 4 bases, with 15 bases between them. The length of the CDR3 is 17 residues.

V usage is TRBV4-3 and J usage is TRBJ1-2; D is unresolved. CDR3 length equals 15 residues. Germline V CDR1 and CDR2: LGHNA, YSLEER. V lost 1 base, J lost 4 bases, and 13 bases lay in between. The CDR3 bases are TGCGCCAGCAGCCAAGGCCTTGTAGGTGCCTATGGCTACACCTTC. It yields the protein CASSQGLVGAYGYTF.

The chain carries TRBV7-2 and TRBJ2-7; D not resolved. Germline V gives CDR1 SGHTA, CDR2 FQGNSA. Trimming removed 5 bases at V and 4 bases at J, with 12 bases between. The CDR3 length is 13 residues. CDR3 protein: CASSPKGGYEQYF. For the CDR3, the DNA is TGTGCCAGCAGCCCTAAGGGTGGGTACGAGCAGTACTTC.

This clonotype was counted many times. This chain connects TRBV7-8 to TRBJ1-1; maybe TRBD1 (6 bases). The CDR3 loop spans 13 amino acids. V dropped 6 bases and J dropped 2 bases, with 10 bases sitting between them. The germline V gene encodes CDR1 SGHVS and CDR2 FQNEAQ. The CDR3 DNA reads as TGTGCCAGCAGACGACAGGACAACACTGAAGCTTTCTTT. This encodes CASRRQDNTEAFF.

The chain is built from TRBV29-1 and TRBJ1-3; perhaps TRBD1 as D (5 bases). The V and J ends lost 7 bases and 1 base respectively, with 5 bases between them. Per germline, CDR1 SQVTM and CDR2 ANQGSEA. The CDR3 spans 11 residues. CDR3 region: CSGGSGNTIYF. DNA for the CDR3: TGCAGCGGGGGGTCTGGAAACACCATATATTTT.

V gene TRBV7-2 combines with J gene TRBJ2-7, with TRBD1 as a possible D gene (6 bases). The V gene's germline CDR1 is SGHTA and CDR2 FQGNSA. This CDR3 region has 15 residues. Trimming pared 3 bases from V and 0 bases from J, leaving 12 bases between. Written as DNA, the CDR3 is TGTGCCAGCAGCTTGAGCCGGGACAACTCCTACGAGCAGTACTTC. Protein product: CASSLSRDNSYEQYF.

Ten or more counts support this clonotype. The chain carries TRBV7-2 and TRBJ2-3; no definite D call. V lost 3 bases to trimming and J lost 4 bases, with 5 bases between them. Germline CDR1 is SGHTA and CDR2 is FQGNSA. This CDR3 has 12 amino acids. This CDR3 reads CASSFSSDTQYF. CDR3 DNA: TGTGCCAGCAGCTTTTCATCAGATACGCAGTATTTT.